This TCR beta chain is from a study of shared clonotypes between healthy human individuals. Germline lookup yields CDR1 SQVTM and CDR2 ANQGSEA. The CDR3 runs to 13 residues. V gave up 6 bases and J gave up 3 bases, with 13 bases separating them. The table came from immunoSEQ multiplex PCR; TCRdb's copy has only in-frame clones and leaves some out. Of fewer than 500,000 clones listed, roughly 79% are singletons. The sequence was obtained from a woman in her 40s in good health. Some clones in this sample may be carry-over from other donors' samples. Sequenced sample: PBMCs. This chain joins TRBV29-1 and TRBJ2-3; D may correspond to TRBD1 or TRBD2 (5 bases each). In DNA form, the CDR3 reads TGCAGCGTCAGGGATGGGGGAACAGATACGCAGTATTTT. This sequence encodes CSVRDGGTDTQYF.